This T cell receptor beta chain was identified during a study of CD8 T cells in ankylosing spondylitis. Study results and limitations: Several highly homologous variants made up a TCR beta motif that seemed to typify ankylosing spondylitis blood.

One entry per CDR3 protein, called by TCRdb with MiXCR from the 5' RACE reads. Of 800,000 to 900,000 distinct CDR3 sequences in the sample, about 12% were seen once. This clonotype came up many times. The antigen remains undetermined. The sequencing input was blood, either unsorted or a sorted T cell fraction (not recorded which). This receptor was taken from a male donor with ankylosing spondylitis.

The CDR3 region is CASSSEISYNEQFF. CDR3 bases: TGCGCCAGCAGCTCGGAGATCTCCTACAATGAGCAGTTCTTC. The chain recombines TRBV5-1 with TRBJ2-1; D not certain. CDR1 and CDR2 from the germline V gene are SGHRS and YFSETQ. V dropped 3 bases and J dropped 0 bases, with 7 bases sitting between them. This CDR3 has 14 residues.